This TCR beta chain was profiled in a study of blood T cell repertoires in COVID-19. Study-wide context: Both acute and convalescent COVID-19 samples were obtained from the United States, Italy and Spain. Nucleic acid was either cDNA or gDNA, and it came from T cells, B-cell-depleted T cells, or PBMCs.

CDR3 length: 14 amino acids. CDR1 and CDR2 from the germline V gene are ENHRY and SYGVKD. Trimming removed 3 bases at V and 6 bases at J, with 14 bases between. In the original analysis: Quantification of nucleated cells was approximated via reference gene primer amplification. Clones were read by immunoSEQ multiplex PCR, and TCRdb kept only the in-frame ones, dropping some. That table furnishes V, J and clone size, whereas the DNA furnished D and trimming. The table shows a few hundred thousand clones, with around 84% occurring only once. The V gene is TRBV10-3, the J gene TRBJ1-1, with no clear D. This TCR came from a woman in her late teens or twenties with acute or convalescent COVID-19. The sample taken for sequencing was peripheral blood. CDR3: CAISEKEGLAEAFF. The CDR3, as DNA: TGTGCCATCAGTGAAAAAGAGGGATTGGCTGAAGCTTTCTTT.